What follows are 6 T cell receptor beta chains derived from one specimen sequenced in a study of OX40 agonist ivuxolimab in advanced cancers. Some clones are missing from TCRdb's copy, which holds only in-frame ones; the method was immunoSEQ multiplex PCR. The repertoire consists of some 40,000 clones, with around 85% occurring once and the leading ten covering roughly 39%. The input for sequencing was CD4+ or CD8+ T cells sorted from blood, taken in a trial of the OX40 agonist ivuxolimab. Receptors were obtained from an adult with an advanced solid tumor such as melanoma, head and neck, liver or kidney cancer.

The V and J genes are TRBV5-3 and TRBJ2-7; TRBD1 agrees at 10 bases. TRBV5-3 is treated as an ORF (open reading frame) with a function not yet certain. The length of the CDR3 is 15 residues. The V gene end was trimmed by 5 bases and the J gene end by 2 bases; junction bases not matched to a gene: 7. CDR3 in DNA: TGTGCCAGAAGAACATCCGGGACAGGGGCCTACGAGCAGTACTTC. As protein: CARRTSGTGAYEQYF.

This chain connects TRBV6-1 to TRBJ2-7, with no clear D. The CDR3 spans 13 residues. CDR1 is MNHNS, CDR2 SASEGT, per germline. The ends were cut back, 3 bases at V and 1 base at J, with 7 bases in the middle. In nucleotides, the CDR3 is TGTGCCAGCAGTGACAGACCTTCCTACGAGCAGTACTTC. Amino acids: CASSDRPSYEQYF.

This clone ranks as medium-sized. The CDR3 here is CASSYGTGGYEQYF. The CDR3, as DNA: TGTGCCAGCAGCTACGGGACAGGGGGCTACGAGCAGTACTTC. V gene TRBV7-8 combines with J gene TRBJ2-7, with 11 bases aligning to TRBD1. CDR3 size: 14 residues. Per the germline V gene, CDR1 is SGHVS and CDR2 is FQNEAQ. Unmatched junction bases numbered 2, after V lost 4 bases and J lost 3 bases.

The chain employs TRBV30 and TRBJ2-2; possible D gene TRBD2, 6 bases. The V end was cut by 6 bases, the J end by 4 bases, with 12 bases between. This CDR3 region has 13 residues. Germline V gene sequence: CDR1 GTSNPN, CDR2 SVGIG (reference sequence). The CDR3: CACGSPGTGELFF. The CDR3 bases are TGTGCCTGCGGGAGCCCGGGCACCGGGGAGCTGTTTTTT.

The chain couples TRBV6-5 to TRBJ1-6; D gene ambiguous. Germline V gene lookup returns CDR1 MNHEY and CDR2 SVGAGI. The CDR3 extends over 15 amino acids. Trimming removed 0 bases at V and 2 bases at J, with 5 bases between. CDR3 in DNA: TGTGCCAGCAGTTACTCGCTCCCCTATAATTCACCCCTCCACTTT. Protein product: CASSYSLPYNSPLHF.

The chain combines TRBV6-1 with TRBJ2-7; TRBD1 aligns across 7 bases. The CDR3 is 14 amino acids. The junction had 10 bases not matched to a gene; V was cut back by 6 bases and J by 5 bases. Germline V gives CDR1 MNHNS, CDR2 SASEGT. CDR3 in DNA: TGTGCCAGCAGGATGACAGGGTCTAGAGACGAGCAGTACTTC. Translating gives CASRMTGSRDEQYF.